These T cell receptor beta chains were read from a single sample in a study of T cells in Graves' hyperthyroidism and ophthalmopathy. Using its own MiXCR run on the multiplex PCR reads, TCRdb lists one record per CDR3 protein. The table shows a few hundred thousand distinct CDR3 sequences, with around 20% occurring only once. Sequenced input: blood. These receptors came from a man aged 35-49 years with Graves' hyperthyroidism. The CDR3 runs from the conserved cysteine through the conserved F or W. A D gene is named only where the DNA matches it firmly. Size tells how often a clone was seen (once, few, many) or the class of an expanded clone, and some rows leave it out.

TRBJ2-1 | TRBV14 | many | . | CASSRLRKENEQFF | TGTGCCAGCAGCCGCTTACGGAAGGAGAATGAGCAGTTCTTC
TRBJ1-4 | TRBV28 | . | TRBD1 | CASSSGQGSNEKLFF | TGTGCCAGCAGTTCGGGACAGGGTTCGAATGAAAAACTGTTTTTT
TRBJ2-3 | TRBV7-8 | many | TRBD2 | CASSLGTSGGGGTDTQYF | TGTGCCAGCAGCTTGGGGACTAGCGGGGGGGGGGGCACAGATACGCAGTATTTT
TRBJ2-7 | TRBV2 | many | TRBD1 | CASSAGTGSHEQYF | TGTGCCAGCAGTGCCGGGACAGGGTCCCACGAGCAGTACTTC
TRBJ2-3 | TRBV6-5 | . | . | CASSYTGADTQYF | TGTGCCAGCAGTTATACAGGAGCAGATACGCAGTATTTT
TRBJ1-2 | TRBV20-1 | many | . | CRVGVRNYGYTF | TGCAGGGTCGGGGTCCGTAACTATGGCTACACCTTC
TRBJ2-1 | TRBV28 | many | . | CASSSAVLQADEQFF | TGTGCCAGCAGTTCCGCCGTACTACAGGCCGATGAGCAGTTCTTC
TRBJ2-5 | TRBV13 | many | TRBD2 | CASSLAGGWLQETQYF | TGTGCCAGCAGCTTGGCGGGGGGGTGGCTCCAAGAGACCCAGTACTTC
TRBJ2-7 | TRBV28 | many | TRBD1 | CATQGTGVEVQYF | TGTGCCACCCAAGGGACAGGGGTTGAGGTGCAGTACTTC
TRBJ1-1 | TRBV6-1 | many | . | CASSFSPDTEAFF | TGTGCCAGCAGTTTCTCTCCCGACACTGAAGCTTTCTTT
TRBJ1-2 | TRBV3-1 | many | . | CASSPSGTRNNYGYTF | TGTGCCAGCAGCCCCTCCGGGACACGGAACAACTATGGCTACACCTTC
TRBJ2-5 | TRBV20-1 | . | TRBD2 | CSAEAAEGGQETQYF | TGCAGTGCGGAGGCCGCCGAGGGAGGGCAAGAGACCCAGTACTTC
TRBJ2-7 | TRBV11-3 | many | TRBD2 | CASSRGDDEQYF | TGTGCCAGCAGCCGGGGGGACGACGAGCAGTACTTC
TRBJ2-7 | TRBV7-3 | few | TRBD2 | CASSRLAGGEQYF | TGTGCCAGCAGCCGACTAGCGGGGGGCGAGCAGTACTTC
TRBJ2-2 | TRBV18 | . | . | CASSQNSGQNTGELFF | TGTGCCAGCTCACAAAACTCGGGACAGAACACCGGGGAGCTGTTTTTT
TRBJ2-1 | TRBV20-1 | few | . | CSAQKRWDDYNEQFF | TGCAGTGCCCAGAAGCGGTGGGATGATTACAATGAGCAGTTCTTC